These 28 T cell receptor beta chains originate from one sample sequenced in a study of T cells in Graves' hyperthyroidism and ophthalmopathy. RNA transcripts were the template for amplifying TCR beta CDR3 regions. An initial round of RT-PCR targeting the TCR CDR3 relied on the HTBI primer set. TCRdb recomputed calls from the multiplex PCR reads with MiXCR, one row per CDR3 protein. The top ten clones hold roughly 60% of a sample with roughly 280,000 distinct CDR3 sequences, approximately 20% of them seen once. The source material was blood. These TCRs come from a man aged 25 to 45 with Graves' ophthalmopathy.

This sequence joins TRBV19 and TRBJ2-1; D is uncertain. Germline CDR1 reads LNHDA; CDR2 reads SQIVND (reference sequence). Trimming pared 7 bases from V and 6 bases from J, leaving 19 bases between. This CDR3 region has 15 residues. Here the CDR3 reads CASNLGISRANEQFF. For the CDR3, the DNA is TGTGCCAGTAACCTCGGCATTTCAAGGGCCAATGAGCAGTTCTTC.

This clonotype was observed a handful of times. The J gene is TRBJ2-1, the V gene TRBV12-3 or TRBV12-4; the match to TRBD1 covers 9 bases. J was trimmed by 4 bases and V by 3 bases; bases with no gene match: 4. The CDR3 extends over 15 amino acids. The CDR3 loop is CASSLYRGRYNEQFF. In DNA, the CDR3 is TGTGCCAGCAGTTTGTACAGGGGGCGGTACAATGAGCAGTTCTTC.

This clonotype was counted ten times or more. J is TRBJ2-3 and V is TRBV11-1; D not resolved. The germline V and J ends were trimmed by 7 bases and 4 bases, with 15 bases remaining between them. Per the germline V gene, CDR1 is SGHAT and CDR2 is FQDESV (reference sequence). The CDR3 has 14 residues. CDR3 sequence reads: CASTPNAGADTQYF. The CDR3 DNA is TGTGCCAGCACCCCCAACGCCGGTGCAGATACGCAGTATTTT.

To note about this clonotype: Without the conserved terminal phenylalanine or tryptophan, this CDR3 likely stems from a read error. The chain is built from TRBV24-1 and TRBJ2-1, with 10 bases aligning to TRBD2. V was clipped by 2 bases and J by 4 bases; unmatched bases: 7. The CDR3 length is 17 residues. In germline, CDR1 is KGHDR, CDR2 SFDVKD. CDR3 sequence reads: CATSDSTSGHAYNEQFS. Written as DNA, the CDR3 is TGTGCCACCAGTGATTCGACTAGCGGGCACGCATACAATGAGCAGTTCTCC.

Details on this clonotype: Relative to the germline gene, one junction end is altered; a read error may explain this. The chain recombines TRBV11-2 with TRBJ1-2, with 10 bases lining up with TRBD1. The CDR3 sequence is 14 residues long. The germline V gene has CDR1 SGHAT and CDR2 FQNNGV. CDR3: CASSSTGGHYDYTF. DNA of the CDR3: TGTGCCAGCAGCTCGACAGGGGGCCACTATGACTACACCTTC.

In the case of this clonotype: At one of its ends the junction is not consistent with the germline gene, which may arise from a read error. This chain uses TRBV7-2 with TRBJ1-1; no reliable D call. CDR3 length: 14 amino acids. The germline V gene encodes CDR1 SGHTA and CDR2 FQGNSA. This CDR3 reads CASTLRVGRTEAFF. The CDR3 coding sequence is TGTGCCAGCACCTTAAGAGTAGGGAGAACTGAAGCTTTCTTT.

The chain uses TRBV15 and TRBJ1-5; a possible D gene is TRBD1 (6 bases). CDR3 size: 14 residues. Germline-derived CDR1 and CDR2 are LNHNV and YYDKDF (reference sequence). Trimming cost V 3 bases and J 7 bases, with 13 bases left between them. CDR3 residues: CATSSLTGFQPQHF. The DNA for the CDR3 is TGTGCCACCAGCAGTTTAACAGGGTTCCAGCCCCAGCATTTT.

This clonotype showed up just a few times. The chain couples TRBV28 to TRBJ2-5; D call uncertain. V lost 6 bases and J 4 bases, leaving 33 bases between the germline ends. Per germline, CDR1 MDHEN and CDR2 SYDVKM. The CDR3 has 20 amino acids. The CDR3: CASRKRMGSRASEYGETQYF. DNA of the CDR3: TGTGCCAGCAGGAAAAGAATGGGGTCTCGTGCCTCGGAGTACGGAGAGACCCAGTACTTC.

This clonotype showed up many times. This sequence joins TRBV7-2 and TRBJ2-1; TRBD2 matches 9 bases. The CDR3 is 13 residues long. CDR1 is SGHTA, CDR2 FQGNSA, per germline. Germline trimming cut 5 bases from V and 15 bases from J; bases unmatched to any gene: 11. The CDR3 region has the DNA TGTGCCAGCAGCACCCTTAGCGGGAGAAGGCTGTTCTTC. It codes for CASSTLSGRRLFF.

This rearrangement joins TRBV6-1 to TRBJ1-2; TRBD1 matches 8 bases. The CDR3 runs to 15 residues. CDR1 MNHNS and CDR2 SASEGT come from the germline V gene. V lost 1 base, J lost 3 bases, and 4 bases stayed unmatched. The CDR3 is CASSEGTGMDYGYTF. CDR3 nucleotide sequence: TGTGCCAGCAGTGAAGGGACAGGGATGGACTATGGCTACACCTTC.

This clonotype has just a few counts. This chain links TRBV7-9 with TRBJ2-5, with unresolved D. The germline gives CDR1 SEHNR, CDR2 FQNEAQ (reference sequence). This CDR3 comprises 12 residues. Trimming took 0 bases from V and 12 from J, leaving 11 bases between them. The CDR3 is CASSLAPGVKYF. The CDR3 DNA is TGTGCCAGCAGCTTAGCGCCCGGAGTGAAGTACTTC.

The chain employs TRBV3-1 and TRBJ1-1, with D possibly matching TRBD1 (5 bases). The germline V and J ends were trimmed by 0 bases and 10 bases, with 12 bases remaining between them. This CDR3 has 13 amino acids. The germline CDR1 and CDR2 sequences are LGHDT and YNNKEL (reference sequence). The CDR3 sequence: CASSQESDGGAFF. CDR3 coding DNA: TGTGCCAGCAGCCAAGAATCGGACGGGGGAGCTTTCTTT.

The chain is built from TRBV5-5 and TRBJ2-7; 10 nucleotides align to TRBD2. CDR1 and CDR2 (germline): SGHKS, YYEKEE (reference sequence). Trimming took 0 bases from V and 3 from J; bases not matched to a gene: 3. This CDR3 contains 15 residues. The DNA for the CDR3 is TGTGCCAGCAGCTTGGTTAGCGGGAGGCTCTACGAGCAGTACTTC. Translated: CASSLVSGRLYEQYF.

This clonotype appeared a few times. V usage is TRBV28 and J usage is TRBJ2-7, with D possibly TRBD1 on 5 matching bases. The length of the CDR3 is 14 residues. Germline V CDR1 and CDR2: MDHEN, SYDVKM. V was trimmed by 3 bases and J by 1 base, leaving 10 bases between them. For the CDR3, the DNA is TGTGCCAGCAGTTTCCCAGGGAAGTCCTACGAGCAGTACTTC. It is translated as CASSFPGKSYEQYF.

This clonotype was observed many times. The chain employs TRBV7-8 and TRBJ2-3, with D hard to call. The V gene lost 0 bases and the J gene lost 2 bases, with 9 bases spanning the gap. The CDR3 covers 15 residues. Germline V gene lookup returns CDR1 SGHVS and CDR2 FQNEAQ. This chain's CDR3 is CASSLARLNTDTQYF. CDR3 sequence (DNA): TGTGCCAGCAGCTTAGCTAGACTGAACACAGATACGCAGTATTTT.

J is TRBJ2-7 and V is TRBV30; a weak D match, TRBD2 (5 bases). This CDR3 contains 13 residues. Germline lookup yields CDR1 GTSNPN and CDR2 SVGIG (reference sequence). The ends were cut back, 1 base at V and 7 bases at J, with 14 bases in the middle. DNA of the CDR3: TGTGCCTGGAGTGCGTCTCCCTCGGGGGAGCAGTACTTC. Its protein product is CAWSASPSGEQYF. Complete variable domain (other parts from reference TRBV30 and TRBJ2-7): SQTIHQWPATLVQPVGSPLSLECTVEGTSNPNLYWYRQAAGRGLQLLFYSVGIGQISSEVPQNLSASRPQDRQFILSSKKLLLSDSGFYLCAWSASPSGEQYFGPGTRLTVT.

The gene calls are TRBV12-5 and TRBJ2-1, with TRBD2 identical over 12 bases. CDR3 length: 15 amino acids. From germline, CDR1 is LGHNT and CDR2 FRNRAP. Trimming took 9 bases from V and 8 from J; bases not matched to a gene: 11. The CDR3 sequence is CASASGRASTDEQFF. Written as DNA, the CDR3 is TGTGCTAGCGCTAGCGGGAGGGCCTCGACGGATGAGCAGTTCTTC.

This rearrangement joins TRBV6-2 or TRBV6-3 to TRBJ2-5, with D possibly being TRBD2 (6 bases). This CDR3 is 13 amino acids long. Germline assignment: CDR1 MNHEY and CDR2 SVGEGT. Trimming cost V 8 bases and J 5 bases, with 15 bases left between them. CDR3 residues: CASGQGGRETQYF. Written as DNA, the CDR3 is TGTGCCAGCGGGCAGGGAGGCAGGGAGACCCAGTACTTC.

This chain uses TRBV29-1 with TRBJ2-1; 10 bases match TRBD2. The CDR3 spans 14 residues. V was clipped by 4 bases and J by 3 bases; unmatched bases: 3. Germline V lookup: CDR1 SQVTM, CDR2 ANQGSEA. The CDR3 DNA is TGCAGCGTTGTCGCTAGCGGGAGCTACAATGAGCAGTTCTTC. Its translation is CSVVASGSYNEQFF.

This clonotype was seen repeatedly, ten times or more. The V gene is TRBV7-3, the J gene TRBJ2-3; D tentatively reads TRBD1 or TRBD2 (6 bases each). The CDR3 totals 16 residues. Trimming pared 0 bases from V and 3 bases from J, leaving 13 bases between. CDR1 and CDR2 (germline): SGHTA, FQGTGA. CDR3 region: CASSLTGGLTTDTQYF. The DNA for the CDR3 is TGTGCCAGCAGCTTAACCGGGGGCTTAACTACAGATACGCAGTATTTT.

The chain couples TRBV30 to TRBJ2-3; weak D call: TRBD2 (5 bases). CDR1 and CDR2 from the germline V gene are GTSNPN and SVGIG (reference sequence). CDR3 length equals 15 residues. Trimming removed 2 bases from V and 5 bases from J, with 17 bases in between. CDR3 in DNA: TGTGCCTGGAGTCAACCCGGCGGGTTCGGAGATACGCAGTATTTT. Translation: CAWSQPGGFGDTQYF.

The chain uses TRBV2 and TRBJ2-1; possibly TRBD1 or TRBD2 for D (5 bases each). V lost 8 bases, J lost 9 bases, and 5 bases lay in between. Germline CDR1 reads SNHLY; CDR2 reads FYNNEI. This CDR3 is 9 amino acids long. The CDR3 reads CASGTEQFF. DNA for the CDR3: TGTGCCAGCGGGACTGAGCAGTTCTTC.

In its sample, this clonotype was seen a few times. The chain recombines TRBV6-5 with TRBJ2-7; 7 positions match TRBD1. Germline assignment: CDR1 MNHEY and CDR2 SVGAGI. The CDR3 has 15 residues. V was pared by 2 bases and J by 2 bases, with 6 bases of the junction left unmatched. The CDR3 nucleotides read TGTGCCAGCAGTTACAAACGGGACAGAGCCTACGAGCAGTACTTC. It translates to CASSYKRDRAYEQYF.

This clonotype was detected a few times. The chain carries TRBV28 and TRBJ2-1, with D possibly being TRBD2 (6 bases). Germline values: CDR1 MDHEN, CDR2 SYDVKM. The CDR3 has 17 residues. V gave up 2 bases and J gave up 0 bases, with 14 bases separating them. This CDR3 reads CASSLDLPGSSYNEQFF. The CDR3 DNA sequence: TGTGCCAGCAGTTTAGACTTACCCGGGAGCTCCTACAATGAGCAGTTCTTC.

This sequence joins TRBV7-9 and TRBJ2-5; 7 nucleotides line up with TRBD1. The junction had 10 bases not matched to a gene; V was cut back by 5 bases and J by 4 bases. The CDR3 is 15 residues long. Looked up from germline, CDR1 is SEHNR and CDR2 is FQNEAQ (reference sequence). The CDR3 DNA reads TGTGCCAGCAGCCCGAGACAGGGACGGGGAGAGACCCAGTACTTC. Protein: CASSPRQGRGETQYF. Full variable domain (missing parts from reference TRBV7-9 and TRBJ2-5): DTGVSQNPRHKITKRGQNVTFRCDPISEHNRLYWYRQTLGQGPEFLTYFQNEAQLEKSRLLSDRFSAERPKGSFSTLEIQRTEQGDSAMYLCASSPRQGRGETQYFGPGTRLLVL.

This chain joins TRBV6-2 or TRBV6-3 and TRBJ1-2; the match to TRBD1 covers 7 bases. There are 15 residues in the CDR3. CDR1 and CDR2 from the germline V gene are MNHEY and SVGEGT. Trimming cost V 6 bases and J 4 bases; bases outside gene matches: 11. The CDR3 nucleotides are TGTGCCAGCAGATACGCGGGACAGACGAGCTATGGCTACACCTTC. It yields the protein CASRYAGQTSYGYTF.

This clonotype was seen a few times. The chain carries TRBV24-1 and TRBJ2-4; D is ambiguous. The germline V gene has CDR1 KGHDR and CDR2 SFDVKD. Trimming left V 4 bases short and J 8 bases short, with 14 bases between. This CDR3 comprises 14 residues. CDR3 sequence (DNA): TGTGCCACCAGTGACCGAACCTCTCGGGACATTCAGTACTTC. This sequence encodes CATSDRTSRDIQYF.

The CDR3 DNA is TGTGCCAGCACCGTAGCGGTTACCTACGAGCAGTACTTC. This sequence encodes CASTVAVTYEQYF. This chain joins TRBV2 and TRBJ2-7; maybe TRBD2 (6 bases). The germline V gene has CDR1 SNHLY and CDR2 FYNNEI. Trimming left V 7 bases short and J 2 bases short, with 12 bases between. The CDR3 loop spans 13 amino acids.